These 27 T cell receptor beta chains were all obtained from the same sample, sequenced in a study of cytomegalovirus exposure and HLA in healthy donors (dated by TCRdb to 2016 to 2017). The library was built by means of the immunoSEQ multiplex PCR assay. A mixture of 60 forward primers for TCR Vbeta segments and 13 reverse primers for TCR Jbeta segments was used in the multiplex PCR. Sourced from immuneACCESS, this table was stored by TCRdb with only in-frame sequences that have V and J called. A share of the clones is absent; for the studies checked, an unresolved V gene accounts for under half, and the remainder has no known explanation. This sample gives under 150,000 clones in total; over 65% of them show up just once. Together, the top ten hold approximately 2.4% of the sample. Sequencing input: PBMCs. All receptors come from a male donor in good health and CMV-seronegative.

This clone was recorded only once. CDR3 protein: CASSQDRGAVSYEQYF. CDR3 DNA sequence: TGCGCCAGCAGCCAAGATCGGGGGGCAGTCTCCTACGAGCAGTACTTC. This chain uses TRBV4-3 with TRBJ2-7, with D perhaps matching TRBD2 (7 bases). In germline, CDR1 is LGHNA, CDR2 YSLEER. The CDR3 is 16 residues long. V was clipped by 0 bases and J by 0 bases, with 12 bases between them.

CDR3 loop: CASSSGLAGGFYNEQFF. The CDR3 DNA is TGTGCCAGCAGCTCGGGACTAGCGGGAGGGTTCTACAATGAGCAGTTCTTC. The rearrangement joins TRBV7-6 to TRBJ2-1; TRBD2 matches at 16 bases. This CDR3 spans 17 amino acids. Losses at the gene ends were 4 bases for V and 3 bases for J; bases not matched to a gene: 3. CDR1 is SGHVS and CDR2 is FNYEAQ in the germline V gene.

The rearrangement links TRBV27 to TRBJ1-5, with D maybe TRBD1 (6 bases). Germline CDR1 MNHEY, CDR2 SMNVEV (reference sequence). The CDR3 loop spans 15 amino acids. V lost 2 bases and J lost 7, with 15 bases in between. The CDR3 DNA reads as TGTGCCAGCAGTTTAATCGGGACACTCAAGCAGCCCCAGCATTTT. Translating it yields CASSLIGTLKQPQHF.

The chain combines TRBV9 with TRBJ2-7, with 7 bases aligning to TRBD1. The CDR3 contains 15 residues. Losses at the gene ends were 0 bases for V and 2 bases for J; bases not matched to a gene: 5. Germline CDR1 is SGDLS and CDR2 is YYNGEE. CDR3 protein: CASSVATGFTYEQYF. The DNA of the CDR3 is TGTGCCAGCAGCGTAGCGACAGGGTTCACCTACGAGCAGTACTTC.

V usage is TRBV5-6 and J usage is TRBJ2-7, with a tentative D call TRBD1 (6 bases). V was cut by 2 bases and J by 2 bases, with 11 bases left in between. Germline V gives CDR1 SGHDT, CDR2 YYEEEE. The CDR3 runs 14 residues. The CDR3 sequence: CASSFTGLAYEQYF. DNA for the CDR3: TGTGCCAGCAGCTTCACAGGGCTTGCCTACGAGCAGTACTTC. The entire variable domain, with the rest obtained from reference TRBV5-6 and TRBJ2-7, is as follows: DAGVTQSPTHLIKTRGQQVTLRCSPKSGHDTVSWYQQALGQGPQFIFQYYEEEERQRGNFPDRFSGHQFPNYSSELNVNALLLGDSALYLCASSFTGLAYEQYFGPGTRLTVT.

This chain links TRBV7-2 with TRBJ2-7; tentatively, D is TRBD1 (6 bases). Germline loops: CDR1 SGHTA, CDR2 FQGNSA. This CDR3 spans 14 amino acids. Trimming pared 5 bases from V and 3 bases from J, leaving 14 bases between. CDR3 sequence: CASSLWTANYEQYF. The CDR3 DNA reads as TGTGCCAGCAGCCTCTGGACAGCGAACTACGAGCAGTACTTC.

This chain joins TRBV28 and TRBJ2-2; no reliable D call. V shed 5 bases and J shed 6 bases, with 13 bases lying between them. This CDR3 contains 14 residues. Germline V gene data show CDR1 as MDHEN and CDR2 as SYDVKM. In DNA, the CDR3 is TGTGCCAGCAGTCCCCCCCCGGGTGCCGGGGAGCTGTTTTTT. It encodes CASSPPPGAGELFF.

Written as DNA, the CDR3 is TGTGCCAGCAGGAGACAGGGGGCGGACCGAGCTTTCTTT. It specifies CASRRQGADRAFF. V and J are TRBV19 and TRBJ1-1; 10 nucleotides align to TRBD1. Trimming took 9 bases from V and 10 from J; bases not matched to a gene: 11. The CDR3 contains 13 residues. Looked up from germline, CDR1 is LNHDA and CDR2 is SQIVND (reference sequence).

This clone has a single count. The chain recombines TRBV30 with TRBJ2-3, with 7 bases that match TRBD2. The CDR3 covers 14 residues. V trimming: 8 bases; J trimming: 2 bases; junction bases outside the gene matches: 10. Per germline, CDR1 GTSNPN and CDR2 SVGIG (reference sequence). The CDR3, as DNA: TGTGCCGGACGCCAAGCGGGGAACACAGATACGCAGTATTTT. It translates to CAGRQAGNTDTQYF.

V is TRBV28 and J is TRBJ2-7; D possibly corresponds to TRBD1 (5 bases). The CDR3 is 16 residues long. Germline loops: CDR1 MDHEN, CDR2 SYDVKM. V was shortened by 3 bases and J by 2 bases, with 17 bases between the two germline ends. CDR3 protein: CASSFLLTGHTYEQYF. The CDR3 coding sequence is TGTGCCAGCAGTTTTCTACTTACAGGACACACCTACGAGCAGTACTTC.

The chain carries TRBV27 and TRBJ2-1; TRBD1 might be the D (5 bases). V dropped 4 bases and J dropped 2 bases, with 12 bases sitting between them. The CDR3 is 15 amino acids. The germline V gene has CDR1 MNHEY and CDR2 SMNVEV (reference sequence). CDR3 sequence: CASSSQGSPYNEQFF. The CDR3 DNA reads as TGTGCCAGCAGTTCTCAGGGATCCCCCTACAATGAGCAGTTCTTC.

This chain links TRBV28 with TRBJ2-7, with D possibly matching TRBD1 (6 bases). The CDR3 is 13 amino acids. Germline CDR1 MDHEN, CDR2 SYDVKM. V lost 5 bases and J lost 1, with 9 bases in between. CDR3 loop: CASSEQGSYEQYF. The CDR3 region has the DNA TGTGCCAGCAGTGAACAGGGTTCCTACGAGCAGTACTTC.

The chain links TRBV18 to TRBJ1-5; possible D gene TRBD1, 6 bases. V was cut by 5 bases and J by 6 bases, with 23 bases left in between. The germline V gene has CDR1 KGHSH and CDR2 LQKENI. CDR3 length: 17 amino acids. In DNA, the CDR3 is TGTGCCAGCTCAGTCCGGGACATCGGCCAAGGCGGTCAGCCCCAGCATTTT. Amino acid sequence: CASSVRDIGQGGQPQHF. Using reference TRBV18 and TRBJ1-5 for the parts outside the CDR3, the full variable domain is NAGVMQNPRHLVRRRGQEARLRCSPMKGHSHVYWYRQLPEEGLKFMVYLQKENIIDESGMPKERFSAEFPKEGPSILRIQQVVRGDSAAYFCASSVRDIGQGGQPQHFGDGTRLSIL.

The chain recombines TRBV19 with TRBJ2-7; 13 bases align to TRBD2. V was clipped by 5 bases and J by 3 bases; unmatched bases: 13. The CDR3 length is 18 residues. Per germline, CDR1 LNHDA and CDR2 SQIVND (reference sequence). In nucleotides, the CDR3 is TGTGCCAGTAGTCCCGGGACTAGCGGGAACAATTGGGTCTACGAGCAGTACTTC. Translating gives CASSPGTSGNNWVYEQYF.

The CDR3, as DNA: TGTGCCAGCTTGTACACGCATGGGGGCAACTATGGCTACACCTTC. This sequence encodes CASLYTHGGNYGYTF. The chain links TRBV19 to TRBJ1-2; TRBD1 is a possible D gene (6 bases). Trimming cost V 9 bases and J 2 bases, with 19 bases left between them. Germline CDR1 is LNHDA and CDR2 is SQIVND (reference sequence). This CDR3 contains 15 residues.

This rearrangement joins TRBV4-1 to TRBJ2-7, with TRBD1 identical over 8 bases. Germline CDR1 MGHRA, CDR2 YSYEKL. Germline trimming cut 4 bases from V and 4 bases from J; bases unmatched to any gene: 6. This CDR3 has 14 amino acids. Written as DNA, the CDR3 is TGCGCCAGCAGCCCCCGACAGGGGTTATACGAGCAGTACTTC. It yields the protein CASSPRQGLYEQYF.

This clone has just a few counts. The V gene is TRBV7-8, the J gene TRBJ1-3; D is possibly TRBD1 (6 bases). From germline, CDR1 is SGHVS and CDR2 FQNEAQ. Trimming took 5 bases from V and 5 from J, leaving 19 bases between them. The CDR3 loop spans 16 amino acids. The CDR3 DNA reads TGTGCCAGCAGCCGCGGACAGTGGAATTCTCGAAACACCATATATTTT. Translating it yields CASSRGQWNSRNTIYF.

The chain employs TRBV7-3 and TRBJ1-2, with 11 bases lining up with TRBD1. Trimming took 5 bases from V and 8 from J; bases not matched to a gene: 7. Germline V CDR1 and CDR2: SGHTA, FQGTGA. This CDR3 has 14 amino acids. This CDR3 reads CASSDGQGAEGYTF. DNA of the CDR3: TGTGCCAGCAGCGACGGACAGGGGGCGGAGGGCTACACCTTC.

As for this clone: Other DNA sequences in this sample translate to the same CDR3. In DNA form, the CDR3 reads TGCGCCAGCAGCTTGGCGGGGAACACCGGGGAGCTGTTTTTT. It specifies CASSLAGNTGELFF. J is TRBJ2-2 and V is TRBV5-1; D unclear. Trimming left V 0 bases short and J 1 base short, with 4 bases between. Germline CDR1 SGHRS, CDR2 YFSETQ. CDR3 length equals 14 residues. Combining the CDR3 with reference TRBV5-1 and TRBJ2-2 gives the whole variable domain KAGVTQTPRYLIKTRGQQVTLSCSPISGHRSVSWYQQTPGQGLQFLFEYFSETQRNKGNFPGRFSGRQFSNSRSEMNVSTLELGDSALYLCASSLAGNTGELFFGEGSRLTVL.

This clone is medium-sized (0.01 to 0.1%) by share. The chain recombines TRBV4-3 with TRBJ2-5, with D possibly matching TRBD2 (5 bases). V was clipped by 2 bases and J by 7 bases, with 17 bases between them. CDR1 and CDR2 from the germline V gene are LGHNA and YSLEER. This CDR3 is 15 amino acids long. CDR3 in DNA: TGCGCCAGCAGCCAACGAGGGCTGGGTACCGTGACCCAGTACTTC. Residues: CASSQRGLGTVTQYF.

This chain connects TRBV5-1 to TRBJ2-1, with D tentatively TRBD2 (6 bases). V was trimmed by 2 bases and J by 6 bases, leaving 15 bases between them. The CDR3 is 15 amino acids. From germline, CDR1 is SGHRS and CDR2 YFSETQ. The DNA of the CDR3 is TGCGCCAGCAGCTTTGTGGGAGGTGGTCTCAATGAGCAGTTCTTC. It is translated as CASSFVGGGLNEQFF.

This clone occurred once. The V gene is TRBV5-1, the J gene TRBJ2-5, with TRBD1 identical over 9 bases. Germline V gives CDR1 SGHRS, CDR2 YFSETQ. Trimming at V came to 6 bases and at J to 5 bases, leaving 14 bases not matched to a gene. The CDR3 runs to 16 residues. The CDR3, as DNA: TGCGCCAGCAAGCCGGGACAGGGAGGATTCGGGGAGACCCAGTACTTC. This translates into CASKPGQGGFGETQYF. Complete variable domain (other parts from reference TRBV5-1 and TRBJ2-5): KAGVTQTPRYLIKTRGQQVTLSCSPISGHRSVSWYQQTPGQGLQFLFEYFSETQRNKGNFPGRFSGRQFSNSRSEMNVSTLELGDSALYLCASKPGQGGFGETQYFGPGTRLLVL.

The CDR3 nucleotides are TGCGCCAGCAGCTTGGGGAGTAACGGGGAGCTGTTTTTT. Translated, it gives CASSLGSNGELFF. The V and J genes are TRBV5-1 and TRBJ2-2; unclear D gene. The CDR3 sequence is 13 residues long. Trimming removed 0 bases at V and 7 bases at J, with 7 bases between. Germline-derived CDR1 and CDR2 are SGHRS and YFSETQ.

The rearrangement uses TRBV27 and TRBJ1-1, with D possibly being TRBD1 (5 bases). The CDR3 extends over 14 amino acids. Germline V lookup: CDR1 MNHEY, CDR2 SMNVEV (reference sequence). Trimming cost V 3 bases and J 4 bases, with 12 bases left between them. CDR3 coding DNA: TGTGCCAGCAGTTTTCAGGGAAGGGGCACTGAAGCTTTCTTT. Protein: CASSFQGRGTEAFF.

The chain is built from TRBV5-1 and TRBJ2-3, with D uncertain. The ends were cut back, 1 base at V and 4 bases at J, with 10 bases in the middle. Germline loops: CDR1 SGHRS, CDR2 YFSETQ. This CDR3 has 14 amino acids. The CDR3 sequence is CASSLRLGADTQYF. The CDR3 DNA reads TGCGCCAGCAGCTTGAGGCTAGGCGCAGATACGCAGTATTTT.

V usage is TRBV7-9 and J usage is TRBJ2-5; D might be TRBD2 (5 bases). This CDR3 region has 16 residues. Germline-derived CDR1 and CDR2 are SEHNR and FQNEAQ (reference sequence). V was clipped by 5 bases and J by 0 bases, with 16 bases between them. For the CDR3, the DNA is TGTGCCAGCAGCCCATCTCTCCCGGGGTACCAAGAGACCCAGTACTTC. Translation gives CASSPSLPGYQETQYF.

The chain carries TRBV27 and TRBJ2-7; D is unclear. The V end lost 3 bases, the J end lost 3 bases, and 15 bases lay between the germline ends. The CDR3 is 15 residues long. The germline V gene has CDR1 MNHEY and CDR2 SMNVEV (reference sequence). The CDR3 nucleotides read TGTGCCAGCAGTTTTTCCTCCCCTCTGTACTACGAGCAGTACTTC. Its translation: CASSFSSPLYYEQYF.